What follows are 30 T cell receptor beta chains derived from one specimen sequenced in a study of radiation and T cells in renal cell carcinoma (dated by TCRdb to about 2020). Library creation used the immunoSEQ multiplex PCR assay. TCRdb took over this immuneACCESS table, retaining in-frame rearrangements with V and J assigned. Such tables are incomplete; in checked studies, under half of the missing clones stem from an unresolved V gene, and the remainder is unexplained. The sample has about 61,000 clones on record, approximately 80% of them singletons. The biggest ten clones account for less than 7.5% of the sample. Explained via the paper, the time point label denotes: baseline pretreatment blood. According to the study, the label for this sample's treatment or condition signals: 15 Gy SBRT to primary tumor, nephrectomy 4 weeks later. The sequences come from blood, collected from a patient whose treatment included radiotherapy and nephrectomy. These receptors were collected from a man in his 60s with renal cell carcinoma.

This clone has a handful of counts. The CDR3 is CASGLSPQGRGGAFF. CDR3 bases: TGTGCTAGTGGTTTGTCGCCCCAGGGGCGAGGTGGAGCTTTCTTT. V is TRBV12-5 and J is TRBJ1-1; D perhaps matches TRBD1 (6 bases). This CDR3 is built from 15 residues. Deletions cut 2 bases from V and 10 bases from J, with 20 bases between. Germline V gives CDR1 LGHNT, CDR2 FRNRAP.

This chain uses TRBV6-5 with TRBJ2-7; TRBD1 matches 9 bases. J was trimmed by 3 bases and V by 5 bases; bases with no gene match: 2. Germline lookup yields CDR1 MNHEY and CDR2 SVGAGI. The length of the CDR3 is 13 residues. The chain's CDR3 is CASSRDRDYEQYF. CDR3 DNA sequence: TGTGCCAGCAGTCGGGACAGGGACTACGAGCAGTACTTC.

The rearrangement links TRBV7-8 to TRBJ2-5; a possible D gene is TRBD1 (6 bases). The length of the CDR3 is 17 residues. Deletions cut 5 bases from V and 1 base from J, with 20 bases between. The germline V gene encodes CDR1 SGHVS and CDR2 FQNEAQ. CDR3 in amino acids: CASSTRRNRAPQETQYF. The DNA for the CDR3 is TGTGCCAGCAGCACCCGGAGGAACAGGGCCCCCCAAGAGACCCAGTACTTC.

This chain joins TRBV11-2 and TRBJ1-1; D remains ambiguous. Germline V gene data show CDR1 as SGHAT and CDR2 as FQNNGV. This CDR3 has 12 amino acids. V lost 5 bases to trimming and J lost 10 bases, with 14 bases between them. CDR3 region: CASSPVPSGAFF. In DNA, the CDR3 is TGTGCCAGCAGCCCCGTTCCCTCGGGAGCTTTCTTT.

CDR3 amino acids: CASSHGVNEQFF. CDR3 sequence (DNA): TGTGCCAGCAGTCATGGAGTGAATGAGCAGTTCTTC. The V gene is TRBV6-5, the J gene TRBJ2-1, with D unresolved. The V end was cut by 5 bases, the J end by 7 bases, with 9 bases between. CDR1 and CDR2 from the germline V gene are MNHEY and SVGAGI. The length of the CDR3 is 12 residues.

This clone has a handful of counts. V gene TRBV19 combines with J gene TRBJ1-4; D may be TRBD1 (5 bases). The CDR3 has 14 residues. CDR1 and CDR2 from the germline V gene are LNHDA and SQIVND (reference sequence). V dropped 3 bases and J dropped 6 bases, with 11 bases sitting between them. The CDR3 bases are TGTGCCAGTAGTATGGGGCAGGGTGATGAAAAACTGTTTTTT. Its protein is CASSMGQGDEKLFF. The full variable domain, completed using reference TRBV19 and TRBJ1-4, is DGGITQSPKYLFRKEGQNVTLSCEQNLNHDAMYWYRQDPGQGLRLIYYSQIVNDFQKGDIAEGYSVSREKKESFPLTVTSAQKNPTAFYLCASSMGQGDEKLFFGSGTQLSVL.

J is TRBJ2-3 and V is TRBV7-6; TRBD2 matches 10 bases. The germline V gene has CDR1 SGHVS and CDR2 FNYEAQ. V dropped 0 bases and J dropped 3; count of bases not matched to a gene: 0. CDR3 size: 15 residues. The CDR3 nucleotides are TGTGCCAGCAGCTTAGCGACTAGCGGGACAGATACGCAGTATTTT. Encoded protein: CASSLATSGTDTQYF.

In DNA, the CDR3 is TGTGCCAGCAGTGGCTATGGACTAGCAATATCGGAAGAGACCCAGTACTTC. Its protein product is CASSGYGLAISEETQYF. The chain carries TRBV6-1 and TRBJ2-5; 8 bases are shared with TRBD2. Germline V lookup: CDR1 MNHNS, CDR2 SASEGT. J was trimmed by 3 bases and V by 4 bases; bases with no gene match: 13. The CDR3 is 17 residues long.

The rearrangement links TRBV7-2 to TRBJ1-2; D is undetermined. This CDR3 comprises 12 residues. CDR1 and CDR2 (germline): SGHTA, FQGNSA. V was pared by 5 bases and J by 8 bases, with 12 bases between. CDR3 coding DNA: TGTGCCAGCAGCCGAACCTTTTGGGGCTACACCTTC. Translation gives CASSRTFWGYTF.

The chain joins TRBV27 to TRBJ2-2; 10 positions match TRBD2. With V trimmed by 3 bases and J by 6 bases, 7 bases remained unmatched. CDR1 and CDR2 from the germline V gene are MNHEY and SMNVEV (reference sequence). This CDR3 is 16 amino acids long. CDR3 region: CASSLLAGDYAGELFF. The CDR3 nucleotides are TGTGCCAGCAGTTTGCTAGCGGGAGATTACGCCGGGGAGCTGTTTTTT.

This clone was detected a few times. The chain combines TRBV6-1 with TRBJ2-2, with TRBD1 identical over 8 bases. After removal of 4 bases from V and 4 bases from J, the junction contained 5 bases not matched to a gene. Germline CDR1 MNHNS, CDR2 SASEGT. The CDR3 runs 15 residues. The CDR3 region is CASSVGQGPTGELFF. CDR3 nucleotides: TGTGCCAGCAGTGTAGGACAGGGTCCCACCGGGGAGCTGTTTTTT.

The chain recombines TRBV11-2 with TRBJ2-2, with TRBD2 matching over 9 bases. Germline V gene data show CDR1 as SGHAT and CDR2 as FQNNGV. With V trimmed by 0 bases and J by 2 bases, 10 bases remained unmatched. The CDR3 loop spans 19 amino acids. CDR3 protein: CASSLDHGLAGTNTGELFF. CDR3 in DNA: TGTGCCAGCAGCTTAGATCACGGGCTAGCGGGGACCAACACCGGGGAGCTGTTTTTT.

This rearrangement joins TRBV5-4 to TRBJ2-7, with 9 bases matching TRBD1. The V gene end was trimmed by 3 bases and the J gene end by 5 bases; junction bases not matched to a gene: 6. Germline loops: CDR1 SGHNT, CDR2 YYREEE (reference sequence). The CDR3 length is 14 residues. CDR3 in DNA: TGTGCCAGCAGCTCAGGACAGGGGATCAACGAGCAGTACTTC. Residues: CASSSGQGINEQYF.

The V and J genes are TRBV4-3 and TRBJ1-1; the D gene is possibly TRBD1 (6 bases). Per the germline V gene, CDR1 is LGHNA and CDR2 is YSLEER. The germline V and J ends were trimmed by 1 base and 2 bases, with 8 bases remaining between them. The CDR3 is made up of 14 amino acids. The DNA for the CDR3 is TGCGCCAGCAGCCAAGCACAGGGTAACACTGAAGCTTTCTTT. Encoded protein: CASSQAQGNTEAFF.

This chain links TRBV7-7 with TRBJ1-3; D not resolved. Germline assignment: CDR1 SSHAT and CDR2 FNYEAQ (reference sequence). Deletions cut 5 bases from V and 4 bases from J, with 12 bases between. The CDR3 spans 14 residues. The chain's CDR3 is CASSPAESGNTIYF. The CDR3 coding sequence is TGTGCCAGCAGCCCGGCGGAATCCGGAAACACCATATATTTT.

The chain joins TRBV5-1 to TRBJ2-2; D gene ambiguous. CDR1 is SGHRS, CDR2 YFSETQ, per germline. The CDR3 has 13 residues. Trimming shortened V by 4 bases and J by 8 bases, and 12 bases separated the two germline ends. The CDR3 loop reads CASSPDQVGELFF. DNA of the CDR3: TGCGCCAGCAGCCCGGACCAGGTGGGGGAGCTGTTTTTT.

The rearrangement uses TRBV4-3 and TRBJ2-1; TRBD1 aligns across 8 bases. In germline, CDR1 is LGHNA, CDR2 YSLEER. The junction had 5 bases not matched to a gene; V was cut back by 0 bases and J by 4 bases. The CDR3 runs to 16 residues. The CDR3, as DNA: TGCGCCAGCAGCCAAGATGCACAGGGGGAGTACAATGAGCAGTTCTTC. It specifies CASSQDAQGEYNEQFF.

DNA for the CDR3: TGTGCCAGCTCAGCGGACTCCTACGAGCAGTACTTC. Its translation: CASSADSYEQYF. The V gene is TRBV18, the J gene TRBJ2-7, with D uncertain. The germline gives CDR1 KGHSH, CDR2 LQKENI. Trimming shortened V by 5 bases and J by 0 bases, and 5 bases separated the two germline ends. This CDR3 is built from 12 residues.

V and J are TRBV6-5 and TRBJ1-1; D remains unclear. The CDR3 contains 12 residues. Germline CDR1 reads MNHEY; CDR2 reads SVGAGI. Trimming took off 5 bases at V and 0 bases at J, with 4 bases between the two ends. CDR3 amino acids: CASSQVNTEAFF. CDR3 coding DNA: TGTGCCAGCAGTCAGGTGAACACTGAAGCTTTCTTT.

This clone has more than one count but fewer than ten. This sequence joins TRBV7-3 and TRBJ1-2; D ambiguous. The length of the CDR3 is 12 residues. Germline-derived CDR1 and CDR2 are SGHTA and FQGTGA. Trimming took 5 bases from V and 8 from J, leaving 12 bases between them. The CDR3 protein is CASSAPGRGYTF. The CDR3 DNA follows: TGTGCCAGCAGCGCTCCAGGAAGAGGCTACACCTTC.

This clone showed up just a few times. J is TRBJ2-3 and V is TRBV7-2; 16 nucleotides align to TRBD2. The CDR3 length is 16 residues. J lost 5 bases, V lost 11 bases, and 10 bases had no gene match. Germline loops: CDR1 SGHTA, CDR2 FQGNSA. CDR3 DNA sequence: TGTGCCGGACTGGGACTAGCGGGGGGGCCGGGAGATACGCAGTATTTT. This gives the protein CAGLGLAGGPGDTQYF.

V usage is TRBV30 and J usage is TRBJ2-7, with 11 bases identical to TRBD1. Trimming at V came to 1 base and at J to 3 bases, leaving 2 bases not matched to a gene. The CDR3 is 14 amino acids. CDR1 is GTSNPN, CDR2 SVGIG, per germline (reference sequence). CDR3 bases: TGTGCCTGGAGTGGGACAGGGGGCAACTACGAGCAGTACTTC. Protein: CAWSGTGGNYEQYF.

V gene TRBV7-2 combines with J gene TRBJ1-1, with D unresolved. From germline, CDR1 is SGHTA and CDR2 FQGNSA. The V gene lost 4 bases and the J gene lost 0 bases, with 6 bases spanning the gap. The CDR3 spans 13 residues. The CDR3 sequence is CASSYGVNTEAFF. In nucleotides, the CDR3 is TGTGCCAGCAGCTATGGGGTGAACACTGAAGCTTTCTTT.

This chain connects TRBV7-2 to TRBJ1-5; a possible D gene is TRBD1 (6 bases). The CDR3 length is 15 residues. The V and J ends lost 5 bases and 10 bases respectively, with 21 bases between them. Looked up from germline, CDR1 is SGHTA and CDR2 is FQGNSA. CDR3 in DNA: TGTGCCAGCAGCCGGGGGGCAGAAGCGGCTCGTCCCCAGCATTTT. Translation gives CASSRGAEAARPQHF.

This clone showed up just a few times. The CDR3 DNA is TGTGCCAGCAGCTTAGGAGGGATCGGGCAGCCCCAGCATTTT. Protein sequence: CASSLGGIGQPQHF. V usage is TRBV11-3 and J usage is TRBJ1-5, with D unresolved. The CDR3 is 14 residues long. The germline V gene encodes CDR1 SGHNT and CDR2 YENEEA. V was cut by 1 base and J by 7 bases, with 11 bases left in between.

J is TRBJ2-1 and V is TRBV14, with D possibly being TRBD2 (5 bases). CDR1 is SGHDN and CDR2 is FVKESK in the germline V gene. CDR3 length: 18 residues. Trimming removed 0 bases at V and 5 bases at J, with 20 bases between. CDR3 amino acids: CASSQDHLGVLPNNEQFF. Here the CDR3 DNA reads TGTGCCAGCAGCCAAGATCACTTGGGAGTCCTCCCTAACAATGAGCAGTTCTTC.

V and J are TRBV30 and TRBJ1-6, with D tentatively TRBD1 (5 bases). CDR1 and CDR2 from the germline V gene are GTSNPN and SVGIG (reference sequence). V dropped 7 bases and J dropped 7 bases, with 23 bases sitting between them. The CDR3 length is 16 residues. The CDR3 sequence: CAFSPGPSYFNSPLHF. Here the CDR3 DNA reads TGTGCCTTCTCACCGGGGCCCTCATATTTCAATTCACCCCTCCACTTT.

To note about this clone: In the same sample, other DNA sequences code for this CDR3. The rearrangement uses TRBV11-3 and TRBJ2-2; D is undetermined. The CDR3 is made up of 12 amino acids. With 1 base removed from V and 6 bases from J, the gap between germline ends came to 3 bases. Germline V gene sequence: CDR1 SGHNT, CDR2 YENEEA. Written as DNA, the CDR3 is TGTGCCAGCAGCTTAGGGCCCGGGGAGCTGTTTTTT. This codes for CASSLGPGELFF.

The CDR3 DNA sequence: TGTGCCAGCAGCGCAATTTCGACAGGAGACTATGGCTACACCTTC. It translates to CASSAISTGDYGYTF. This chain links TRBV5-4 with TRBJ1-2; possibly TRBD1 for D (6 bases). V was cut by 4 bases and J by 3 bases, with 16 bases left in between. Germline assignment: CDR1 SGHNT and CDR2 YYREEE (reference sequence). CDR3 length equals 15 residues.

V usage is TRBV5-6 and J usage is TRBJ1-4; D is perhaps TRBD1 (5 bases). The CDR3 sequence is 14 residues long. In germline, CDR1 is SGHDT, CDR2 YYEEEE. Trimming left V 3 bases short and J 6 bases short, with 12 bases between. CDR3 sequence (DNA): TGTGCCAGCAGCTCGCGGGACGTGGATGAAAAACTGTTTTTT. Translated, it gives CASSSRDVDEKLFF. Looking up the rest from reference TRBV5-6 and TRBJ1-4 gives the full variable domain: DAGVTQSPTHLIKTRGQQVTLRCSPKSGHDTVSWYQQALGQGPQFIFQYYEEEERQRGNFPDRFSGHQFPNYSSELNVNALLLGDSALYLCASSSRDVDEKLFFGSGTQLSVL.